These 28 T cell receptor beta chains were sequenced from one sample in a study of regulatory T cells in long-lasting Graves disease. Sequencing libraries for TCR beta were prepared with iRepertoire HTBI primers and Arm-PCR of CDR3 regions. TCRdb reprocessed the multiplex PCR reads via MiXCR and lists one record per CDR3 protein. Here the sample spans a few hundred thousand distinct CDR3 sequences, 13% being singletons. Documented time point: newly diagnosed GD, antithyroid drugs for less than 3 months. RNA extracted from PBMCs served as the sequencing template. The sample was also reused in another study, on T cells in Graves' hyperthyroidism and ophthalmopathy.

The starting material was peripheral blood mononuclear cells (PBMCs), obtained at new diagnosis, from a patient treated with antithyroid drugs. These receptors all stem from a man aged 25-45 years with Graves disease.

At least ten counts were recorded for this clonotype. The V call is TRBV28, the J call TRBJ2-1; 8 bases agree with TRBD2. The ends lost 5 bases at V and 4 bases at J; junction bases unmatched: 7. In germline, CDR1 is MDHEN, CDR2 SYDVKM. This CDR3 is built from 15 residues. The CDR3 here is CASSLGRDRYNEQFF. The CDR3 bases are TGTGCCAGCAGTCTCGGGAGGGACCGATACAATGAGCAGTTCTTC.

This chain links TRBV4-1 with TRBJ2-5, with no clear D. There are 14 residues in the CDR3. V lost 0 bases to trimming and J lost 1 base, with 6 bases between them. Germline values: CDR1 MGHRA, CDR2 YSYEKL. The CDR3 DNA follows: TGCGCCAGCAGCCAAGAAAAGACCCAAGAGACCCAGTACTTC. Its protein product is CASSQEKTQETQYF.

This clonotype was detected a few times. The chain joins TRBV20-1 to TRBJ2-7, with D possibly called TRBD1 or TRBD2 (5 bases each). V was clipped by 6 bases and J by 0 bases, with 18 bases between them. The CDR3 length is 15 residues. Germline V lookup: CDR1 DFQATT, CDR2 SNEGSKA (reference sequence). In nucleotides, the CDR3 is TGCAGTGCCATGGGGACGGGCGGATTCTCCTACGAGCAGTACTTC. Its translation is CSAMGTGGFSYEQYF.

The table lists this clonotype with many counts. This rearrangement joins TRBV2 to TRBJ1-2, with 9 positions matching TRBD1. With 11 bases clipped from V and 7 bases from J, the junction kept 11 bases outside the gene matches. Germline V CDR1 and CDR2: SNHLY, FYNNEI. The CDR3 is 13 amino acids. CDR3 DNA: TGTGCCGGAAAGCCGGGACAGGGTGCTGGCTACACCTTC. Amino acids: CAGKPGQGAGYTF.

This clonotype was counted ten times or more. The chain links TRBV20-1 to TRBJ1-5; D gene uncertain. This CDR3 contains 13 residues. CDR1 and CDR2 (germline): DFQATT, SNEGSKA (reference sequence). V was cut by 2 bases and J by 3 bases, with 8 bases left in between. CDR3: CSARWAVNQPQHF. The CDR3 coding sequence is TGCAGTGCTAGATGGGCAGTCAATCAGCCCCAGCATTTT.

Details on this clonotype: Compared with germline, one end of the junction differs, possibly owing to a read error. The CDR3 spells CACSVRGGTYEQYF. The CDR3 nucleotides read TGTGCCTGCAGTGTACGCGGCGGTACCTACGAGCAGTACTTC. The chain couples TRBV30 to TRBJ2-7; no clear D. The CDR3 totals 14 residues. Germline V CDR1 and CDR2: GTSNPN, SVGIG (reference sequence). Supplemented by reference TRBV30 and TRBJ2-7, the full variable domain reads SQTIHQWPATLVQPVGSPLSLECTVEGTSNPNLYWYRQAAGRGLQLLFYSVGIGQISSEVPQNLSASRPQDRQFILSSKKLLLSDSGFYLCACSVRGGTYEQYFGPGTRLTVT.

V gene TRBV20-1 combines with J gene TRBJ1-1, with a tentative D call TRBD1 (5 bases). Germline V gene sequence: CDR1 DFQATT, CDR2 SNEGSKA (reference sequence). The CDR3 is made up of 15 amino acids. V was shortened by 4 bases and J by 1 base, with 16 bases between the two germline ends. This chain's CDR3 is CSATSAGGGNTEAFF. The CDR3, as DNA: TGCAGTGCTACGTCGGCCGGGGGGGGGAACACTGAAGCTTTCTTT.

This clonotype was seen repeatedly, ten times or more. The chain links TRBV7-2 to TRBJ1-4; unclear D gene. V shed 2 bases and J shed 7 bases, with 8 bases lying between them. The CDR3 is made up of 13 amino acids. Germline V gene lookup returns CDR1 SGHTA and CDR2 FQGNSA. CDR3 sequence (DNA): TGTGCCAGCAGCTTAAGTCGGAGTGAAAAACTGTTTTTT. This codes for CASSLSRSEKLFF.

At least ten counts were recorded for this clonotype. The J gene is TRBJ2-3, the V gene TRBV7-2; no firm D call. CDR1 is SGHTA, CDR2 FQGNSA, per germline. The CDR3 is made up of 15 amino acids. Trimming took off 1 base at V and 1 base at J, with 9 bases between the two ends. For the CDR3, the DNA is TGTGCCAGCAGCTTAGTCCTCTTCCGCACAGATACGCAGTATTTT. This codes for CASSLVLFRTDTQYF.

This clonotype was observed a handful of times. This sequence joins TRBV29-1 and TRBJ2-3; tentative D call: TRBD2 (6 bases). Germline loops: CDR1 SQVTM, CDR2 ANQGSEA. The CDR3 is made up of 16 amino acids. V was trimmed by 4 bases and J by 3 bases, leaving 20 bases between them. As DNA, the CDR3 is TGCAGCGTTGGGTCAGCCGGGACTTCGGAAACAGATACGCAGTATTTT. Translated: CSVGSAGTSETDTQYF.

The CDR3 is CSVLTNTEAFF. The CDR3 coding sequence is TGCAGTGTGTTGACGAACACTGAAGCTTTCTTT. This rearrangement joins TRBV20-1 to TRBJ1-1, with unresolved D. The CDR3 is made up of 11 amino acids. Germline values: CDR1 DFQATT, CDR2 SNEGSKA (reference sequence). The V gene lost 7 bases and the J gene lost 1 base, with 7 bases spanning the gap.

There are a few counts of this clonotype. The chain is built from TRBV24-1 and TRBJ2-1, with 7 bases that match TRBD1. This CDR3 has 15 amino acids. The germline V gene has CDR1 KGHDR and CDR2 SFDVKD. The junction had 5 bases not matched to a gene; V was cut back by 0 bases and J by 7 bases. CDR3 residues: CATSDLSRDSNEQFF. The CDR3, as DNA: TGTGCCACCAGTGATTTGTCCCGGGACAGTAATGAGCAGTTCTTC.

This clonotype was seen many times. V and J are TRBV2 and TRBJ1-1, with D possibly matching TRBD1 (5 bases). In germline, CDR1 is SNHLY, CDR2 FYNNEI. V lost 5 bases, J lost 5 bases, and 18 bases lay in between. The CDR3 runs to 15 residues. CDR3 bases: TGTGCCAGCAGTTCCGGGGCAGGCTCTGTTACTGAAGCTTTCTTT. Translation: CASSSGAGSVTEAFF.

This clonotype was observed at least ten times. The chain carries TRBV2 and TRBJ2-5, with 8 bases fitting TRBD2. Germline CDR1 is SNHLY and CDR2 is FYNNEI. V trimming: 6 bases; J trimming: 4 bases; junction bases outside the gene matches: 1. The CDR3 extends over 12 amino acids. The DNA of the CDR3 is TGTGCCAGCAGCGGACTAGCAGAGACCCAGTACTTC. Translating gives CASSGLAETQYF.

There are many counts of this clonotype. The chain joins TRBV19 to TRBJ2-2; TRBD1 might be the D (6 bases). The V gene's germline CDR1 is LNHDA and CDR2 SQIVND (reference sequence). The V and J ends lost 7 bases and 6 bases respectively, with 15 bases between them. The CDR3 sequence is 14 residues long. The CDR3 loop reads CASINRANAGELFF. CDR3 DNA: TGTGCCAGTATCAACAGGGCTAACGCCGGGGAGCTGTTTTTT.

This clonotype was counted many times. The chain couples TRBV30 to TRBJ1-1; 8 bases map to TRBD1. The CDR3 extends over 14 amino acids. Germline V CDR1 and CDR2: GTSNPN, SVGIG (reference sequence). J lost 4 bases, V lost 5 bases, and 9 bases had no gene match. The chain's CDR3 is CAWELTGVGTEAFF. The DNA for the CDR3 is TGTGCCTGGGAACTGACAGGGGTCGGCACTGAAGCTTTCTTT. The full variable domain, completed using reference TRBV30 and TRBJ1-1, is SQTIHQWPATLVQPVGSPLSLECTVEGTSNPNLYWYRQAAGRGLQLLFYSVGIGQISSEVPQNLSASRPQDRQFILSSKKLLLSDSGFYLCAWELTGVGTEAFFGQGTRLTVV.

The table lists this clonotype with many counts. This chain uses TRBV5-1 with TRBJ2-7, with unresolved D. V was pared by 1 base and J by 6 bases, with 8 bases between. This CDR3 spans 12 amino acids. Per the germline V gene, CDR1 is SGHRS and CDR2 is YFSETQ. DNA of the CDR3: TGCGCCAGCAGCTTGTCTGGGTTCGAGCAGTACTTC. Encoded protein: CASSLSGFEQYF.

This clonotype has at least ten counts. The chain employs TRBV6-1 and TRBJ1-1; D uncertain. The CDR3 is made up of 15 amino acids. The V end was cut by 6 bases, the J end by 4 bases, with 18 bases between. Germline V gives CDR1 MNHNS, CDR2 SASEGT. As DNA, the CDR3 is TGTGCCAGCAGGCATGGCTATCTCTTAGGCACTGAAGCTTTCTTT. Its translation is CASRHGYLLGTEAFF.

This clonotype was counted ten times or more. The gene calls are TRBV12-3 or TRBV12-4 and TRBJ2-1; no firm D call. The CDR3 contains 15 residues. Trimming took off 2 bases at V and 9 bases at J, with 17 bases between the two ends. CDR3 DNA: TGTGCCAGCAGTTTACGTTACATCGGAAGCCTTGAGCAGTTCTTC. Translated, it gives CASSLRYIGSLEQFF.

This clonotype was seen repeatedly, ten times or more. This sequence joins TRBV12-3 or TRBV12-4 and TRBJ1-5; 8 positions match TRBD1. V lost 6 bases, J lost 5 bases, and 9 bases stayed unmatched. The CDR3 loop spans 15 amino acids. CDR3 sequence reads: CASSTTGAVYQPQHF. The DNA of the CDR3 is TGTGCCAGCAGCACGACAGGGGCCGTTTATCAGCCCCAGCATTTT.

This clonotype was seen many times. This rearrangement joins TRBV12-3 or TRBV12-4 to TRBJ1-3, with 7 bases identical to TRBD1. The CDR3 totals 17 residues. The V and J ends lost 4 bases and 0 bases, in that order; junction bases with no gene match: 9. This CDR3 is CASSSFGQANSGNTIYF. The CDR3 nucleotides are TGTGCCAGCAGTTCCTTCGGACAGGCGAACTCTGGAAACACCATATATTTT.

This clonotype has just a few counts. This rearrangement joins TRBV9 to TRBJ2-5; 11 bases line up with TRBD2. The germline CDR1 and CDR2 sequences are SGDLS and YYNGEE. The CDR3 runs to 17 residues. The trim removed 4 bases at V and 4 bases at J, leaving 12 bases unmatched. The CDR3 reads CASSLTSGEVGLETQYF. CDR3 DNA sequence: TGTGCCAGCAGCCTGACTAGCGGGGAAGTCGGATTAGAGACCCAGTACTTC.

This clonotype occurred many times. The rearrangement links TRBV12-5 to TRBJ1-2; D not resolved. V shed 3 bases and J shed 7 bases, with 12 bases lying between them. The germline gives CDR1 LGHNT, CDR2 FRNRAP. CDR3 length: 13 residues. CDR3 loop: CASGLGARTGYTF. Written as DNA, the CDR3 is TGTGCTAGTGGTTTAGGCGCCAGAACTGGCTACACCTTC.

The chain joins TRBV15 to TRBJ1-4; D might be TRBD1 (5 bases). V was pared by 0 bases and J by 5 bases, with 10 bases between. The CDR3 contains 15 residues. CDR1 is LNHNV and CDR2 is YYDKDF in the germline V gene (reference sequence). DNA of the CDR3: TGTGCCACCAGCAGAGAGGGACGAAGGAATGAAAAACTGTTTTTT. As protein: CATSREGRRNEKLFF.

This clonotype was recorded at least ten times. The chain joins TRBV7-6 to TRBJ2-2; the match to TRBD1 covers 8 bases. Germline V gene lookup returns CDR1 SGHVS and CDR2 FNYEAQ. V dropped 5 bases and J dropped 5; count of bases not matched to a gene: 7. CDR3 size: 15 residues. The CDR3: CASSPTDRETGELFF. Written as DNA, the CDR3 is TGTGCCAGCAGCCCGACGGACAGGGAGACCGGGGAGCTGTTTTTT.

This clonotype was observed many times. The chain carries TRBV15 and TRBJ1-5; no reliable D call. The CDR3 sequence is 15 residues long. The germline V gene has CDR1 LNHNV and CDR2 YYDKDF (reference sequence). The germline V and J ends were trimmed by 3 bases and 2 bases, with 11 bases remaining between them. CDR3 sequence reads: CATSRQEGGNQPQHF. For the CDR3, the DNA is TGTGCCACCAGCAGGCAGGAGGGTGGCAATCAGCCCCAGCATTTT.

The table lists this clonotype with many counts. The chain joins TRBV12-3 or TRBV12-4 to TRBJ1-5; 7 bases align to TRBD1. The CDR3 length is 14 residues. J gave up 5 bases and V 6 bases, and 7 bases lay outside the gene matches. This CDR3 reads CASRHQGVDQPQHF. In DNA form, the CDR3 reads TGTGCCAGCAGACACCAGGGGGTCGATCAGCCCCAGCATTTT.

Many counts were recorded for this clonotype. The chain combines TRBV28 with TRBJ1-2; 7 bases agree with TRBD1. The J segment lost 5 bases and the V segment lost 3 bases, leaving 9 bases of the junction unmatched. Germline values: CDR1 MDHEN, CDR2 SYDVKM. This CDR3 is built from 15 residues. The CDR3 sequence is CASSLGTAGQYGYTF. In DNA form, the CDR3 reads TGTGCCAGCAGTTTGGGGACAGCGGGCCAATATGGCTACACCTTC.